The subject of this entry is one TCR beta chain. Its antigen is not known. In preparing the TRB cDNA libraries, 5' RACE with UMI labels was used. TCRdb reprocessed the 5' RACE reads and stores each CDR3 protein as one record, lacking DNA. The sample has some 130,000 distinct CDR3 sequences. This entry belongs to a study of CXCR3-negative and CXCR3-positive naive CD8 T cells. Study conclusions and caveats: Compared with CXCR3-negative naive cells, CXCR3-positive naive cells showed more hydrophobic TRB CDR3s.

The length of the CDR3 is 18 residues. Germline-derived CDR1 and CDR2 are SGHTA and FQGNSA. Sequenced input: naive CXCR3- CD8+ T cells from blood. Subset of the sample: CD45RO-CCR7+CD27+CD95- naive CD8+ T cells lacking CXCR3 (TNR3-). The clonotype comes from a human donor in good health. Some clones in this sample may be carry-over from other donors' samples. The rearrangement uses TRBV7-2 and TRBJ2-1; no DNA is available, so the TRBD1 call from TCRdb remains unchecked. CDR3 protein: CASSPGPGTGPAYNEQFF.